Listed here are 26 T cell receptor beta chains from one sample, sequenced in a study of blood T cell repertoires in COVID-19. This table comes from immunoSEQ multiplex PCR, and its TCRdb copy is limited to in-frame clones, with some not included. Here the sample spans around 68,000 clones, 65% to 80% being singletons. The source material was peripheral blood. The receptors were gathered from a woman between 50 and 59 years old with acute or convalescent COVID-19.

CDR3 bases: TGTGCCAGCAGTGACAATATGGGACTAGAGACCCAGTACTTC. Its translation: CASSDNMGLETQYF. The chain combines TRBV25-1 with TRBJ2-5; TRBD2 is a possible D gene (6 bases). This CDR3 has 14 amino acids. Germline values: CDR1 MGHDK, CDR2 SYGVNS. Trimming left V 3 bases short and J 4 bases short, with 12 bases between. The variable domain in full, completed from reference TRBV25-1 and TRBJ2-5, reads EADIYQTPRYLVIGTGKKITLECSQTMGHDKMYWYQQDPGMELHLIHYSYGVNSTEKGDLSSESTVSRIRTEHFPLTLESARPSHTSQYLCASSDNMGLETQYFGPGTRLLVL.

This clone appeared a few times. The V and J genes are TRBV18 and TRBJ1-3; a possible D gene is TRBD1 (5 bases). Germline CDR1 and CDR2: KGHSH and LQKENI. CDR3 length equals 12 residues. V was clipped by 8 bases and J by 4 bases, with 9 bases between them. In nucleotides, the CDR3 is TGTGCCAGCCAAGACAGAGGAAACACCATATATTTT. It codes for CASQDRGNTIYF.

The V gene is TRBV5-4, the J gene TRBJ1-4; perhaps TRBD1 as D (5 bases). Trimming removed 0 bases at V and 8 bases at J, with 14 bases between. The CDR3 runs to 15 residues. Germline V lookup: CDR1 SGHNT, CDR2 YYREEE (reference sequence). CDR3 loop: CASSLDIGAGEKLFF. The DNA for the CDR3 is TGTGCCAGCAGCTTGGATATAGGTGCAGGGGAAAAACTGTTTTTT. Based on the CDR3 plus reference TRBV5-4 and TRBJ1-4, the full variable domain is ETGVTQSPTHLIKTRGQQVTLRCSSQSGHNTVSWYQQALGQGPQFIFQYYREEENGRGNFPPRFSGLQFPNYSSELNVNALELDDSALYLCASSLDIGAGEKLFFGSGTQLSVL.

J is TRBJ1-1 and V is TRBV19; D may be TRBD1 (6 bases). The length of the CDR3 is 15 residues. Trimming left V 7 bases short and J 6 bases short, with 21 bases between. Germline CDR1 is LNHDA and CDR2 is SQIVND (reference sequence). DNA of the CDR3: TGTGCCAGTACCCCAGGCAACAGGGAGACTTCTGAAGCTTTCTTT. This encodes CASTPGNRETSEAFF.

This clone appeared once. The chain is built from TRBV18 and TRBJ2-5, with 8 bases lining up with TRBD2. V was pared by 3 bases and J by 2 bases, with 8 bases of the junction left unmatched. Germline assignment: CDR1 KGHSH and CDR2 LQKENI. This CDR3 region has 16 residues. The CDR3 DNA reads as TGTGCCAGCTCACCCCGGGGGGGAGACGGACAAGAGACCCAGTACTTC. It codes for CASSPRGGDGQETQYF.

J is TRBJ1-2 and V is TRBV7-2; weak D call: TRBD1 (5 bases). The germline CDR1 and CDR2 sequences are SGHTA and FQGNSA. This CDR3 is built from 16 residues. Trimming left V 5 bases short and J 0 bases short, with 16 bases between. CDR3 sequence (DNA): TGTGCCAGCAGCCCAAGCCGACAGAAGACTAACTATGGCTACACCTTC. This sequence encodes CASSPSRQKTNYGYTF.

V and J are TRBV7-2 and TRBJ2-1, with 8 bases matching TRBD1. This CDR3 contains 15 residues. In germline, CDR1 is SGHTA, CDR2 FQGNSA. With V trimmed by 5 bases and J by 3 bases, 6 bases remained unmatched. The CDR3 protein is CASSMQGAFYNEQFF. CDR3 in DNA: TGTGCCAGCAGCATGCAGGGGGCCTTCTACAATGAGCAGTTCTTC.

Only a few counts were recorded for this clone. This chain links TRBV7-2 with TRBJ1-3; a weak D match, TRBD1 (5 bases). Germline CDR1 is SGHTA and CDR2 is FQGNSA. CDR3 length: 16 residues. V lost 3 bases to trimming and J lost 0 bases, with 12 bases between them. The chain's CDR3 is CASSFVGGTSGNTIYF. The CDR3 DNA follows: TGTGCCAGCAGCTTTGTGGGCGGGACCTCTGGAAACACCATATATTTT.

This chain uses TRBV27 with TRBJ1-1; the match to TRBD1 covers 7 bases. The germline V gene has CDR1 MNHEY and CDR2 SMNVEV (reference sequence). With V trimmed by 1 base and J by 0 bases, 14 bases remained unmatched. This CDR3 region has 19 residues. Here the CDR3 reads CASSLWPPQGQLLNTEAFF. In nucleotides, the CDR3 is TGTGCCAGCAGTTTATGGCCTCCACAGGGACAGCTACTGAACACTGAAGCTTTCTTT.

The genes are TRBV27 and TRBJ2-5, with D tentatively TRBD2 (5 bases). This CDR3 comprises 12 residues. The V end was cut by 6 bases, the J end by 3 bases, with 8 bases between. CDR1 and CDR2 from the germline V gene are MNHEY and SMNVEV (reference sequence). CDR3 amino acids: CASRDSEETQYF. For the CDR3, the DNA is TGTGCCAGCAGGGACTCGGAAGAGACCCAGTACTTC.

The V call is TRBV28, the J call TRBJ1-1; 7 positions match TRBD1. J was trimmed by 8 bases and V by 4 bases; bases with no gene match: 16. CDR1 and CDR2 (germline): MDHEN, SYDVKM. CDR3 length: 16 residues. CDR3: CASSSQGTVKWGEAFF. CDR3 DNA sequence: TGTGCCAGCAGTTCCCAAGGGACAGTCAAGTGGGGGGAAGCTTTCTTT.

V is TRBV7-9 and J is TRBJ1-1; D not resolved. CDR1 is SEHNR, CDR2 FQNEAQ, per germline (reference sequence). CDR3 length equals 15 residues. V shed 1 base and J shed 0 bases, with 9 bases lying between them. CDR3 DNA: TGTGCCAGCAGCTTAGTTGTAGTTTTGAACACTGAAGCTTTCTTT. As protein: CASSLVVVLNTEAFF.

The CDR3 loop reads CASSQGPLSRTDTQYF. In nucleotides, the CDR3 is TGCGCCAGCAGCCAAGGCCCACTTTCCCGCACAGATACGCAGTATTTT. This chain uses TRBV4-1 with TRBJ2-3; D is unclear. This CDR3 contains 16 residues. The V gene lost 1 base and the J gene lost 1 base, with 12 bases spanning the gap. Germline loops: CDR1 MGHRA, CDR2 YSYEKL.

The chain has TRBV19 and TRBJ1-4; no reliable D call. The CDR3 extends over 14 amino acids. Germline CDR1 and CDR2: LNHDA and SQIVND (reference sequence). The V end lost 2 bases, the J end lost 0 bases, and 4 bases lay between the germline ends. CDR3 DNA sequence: TGTGCCAGTAGTATACCTCCAACTAATGAAAAACTGTTTTTT. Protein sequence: CASSIPPTNEKLFF.

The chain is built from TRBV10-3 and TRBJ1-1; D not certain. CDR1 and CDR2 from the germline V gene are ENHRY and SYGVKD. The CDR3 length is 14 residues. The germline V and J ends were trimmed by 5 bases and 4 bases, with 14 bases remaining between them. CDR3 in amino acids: CAISSTPSGTEAFF. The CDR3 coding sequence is TGTGCCATCAGTTCGACCCCGTCGGGCACTGAAGCTTTCTTT.

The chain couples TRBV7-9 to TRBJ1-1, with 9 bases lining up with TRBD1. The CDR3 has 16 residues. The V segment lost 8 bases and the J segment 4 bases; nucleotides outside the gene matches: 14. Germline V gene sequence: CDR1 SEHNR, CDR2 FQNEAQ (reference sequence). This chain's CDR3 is CASRSPGTGIGTEAFF. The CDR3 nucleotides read TGTGCCAGCCGAAGCCCCGGGACAGGGATTGGCACTGAAGCTTTCTTT.

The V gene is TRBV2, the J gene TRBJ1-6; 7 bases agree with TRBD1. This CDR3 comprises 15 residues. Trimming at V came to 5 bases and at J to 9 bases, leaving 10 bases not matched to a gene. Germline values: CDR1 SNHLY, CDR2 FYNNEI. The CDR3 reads CASSLEGAVSSPLHF. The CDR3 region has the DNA TGTGCCAGCAGTTTAGAGGGGGCTGTCTCTTCACCCCTCCACTTT.

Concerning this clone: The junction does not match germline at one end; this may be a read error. The CDR3 reads CSVEAQGAHRQQYF. The CDR3 DNA reads as TGCAGCGTAGAAGCCCAGGGGGCACACCGGCAGCAGTACTTC. The V gene is TRBV29-1, the J gene TRBJ2-7; TRBD1 aligns across 8 bases. This CDR3 spans 14 amino acids. Germline CDR1 is SQVTM and CDR2 is ANQGSEA.

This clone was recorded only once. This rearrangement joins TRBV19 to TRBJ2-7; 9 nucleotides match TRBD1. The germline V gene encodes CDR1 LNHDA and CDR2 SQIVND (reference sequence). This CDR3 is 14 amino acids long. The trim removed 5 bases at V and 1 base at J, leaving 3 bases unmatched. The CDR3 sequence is CASSRQGGSYEQYF. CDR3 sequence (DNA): TGTGCCAGTAGTCGACAGGGGGGGTCCTACGAGCAGTACTTC.

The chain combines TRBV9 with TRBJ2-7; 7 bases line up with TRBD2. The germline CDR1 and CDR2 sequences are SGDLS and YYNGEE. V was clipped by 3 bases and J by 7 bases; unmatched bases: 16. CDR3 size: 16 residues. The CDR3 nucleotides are TGTGCCAGCAGCGGTTATAGCGGGTCTCTATTTCATGAGCAGTACTTC. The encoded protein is CASSGYSGSLFHEQYF.

The CDR3 spells CASSVGLAGGSPHEQYF. The CDR3 DNA follows: TGTGCCAGCAGCGTAGGACTAGCGGGGGGTTCGCCCCACGAGCAGTACTTC. The J gene is TRBJ2-7, the V gene TRBV9, with 13 bases lining up with TRBD2. The V gene end was trimmed by 0 bases and the J gene end by 5 bases; junction bases not matched to a gene: 8. In germline, CDR1 is SGDLS, CDR2 YYNGEE. This CDR3 has 17 residues.

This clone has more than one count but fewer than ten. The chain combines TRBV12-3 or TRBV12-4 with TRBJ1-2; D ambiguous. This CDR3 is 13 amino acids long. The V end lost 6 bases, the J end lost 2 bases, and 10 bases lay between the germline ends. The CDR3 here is CASSNGINYGYTF. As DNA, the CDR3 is TGTGCCAGCAGCAACGGGATCAACTATGGCTACACCTTC.

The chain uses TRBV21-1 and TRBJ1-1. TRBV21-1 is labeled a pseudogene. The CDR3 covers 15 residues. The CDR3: CASSGPCVGGPEAFF. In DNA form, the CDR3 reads TGTGCCAGCAGCGGGCCTTGTGTGGGAGGCCCTGAAGCTTTCTTT.

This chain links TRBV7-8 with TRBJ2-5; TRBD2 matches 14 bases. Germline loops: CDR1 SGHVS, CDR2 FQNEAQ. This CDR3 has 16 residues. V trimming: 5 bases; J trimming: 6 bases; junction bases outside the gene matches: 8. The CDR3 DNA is TGTGCCAGCAGCAAGGGACTAGCGGGAGATTGGAAGACCCAGTACTTC. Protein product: CASSKGLAGDWKTQYF.

CDR3 protein: CASSLDTAAYNEQFF. The CDR3 DNA sequence: TGCGCCAGCAGCTTGGATACAGCCGCCTACAATGAGCAGTTCTTC. The gene calls are TRBV5-1 and TRBJ2-1; D ambiguous. Germline assignment: CDR1 SGHRS and CDR2 YFSETQ. This CDR3 region has 15 residues. With 0 bases removed from V and 2 bases from J, the gap between germline ends came to 9 bases.

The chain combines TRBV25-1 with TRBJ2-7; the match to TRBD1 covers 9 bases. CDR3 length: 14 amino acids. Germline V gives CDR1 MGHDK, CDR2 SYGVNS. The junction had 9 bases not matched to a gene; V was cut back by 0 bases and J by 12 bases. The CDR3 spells CASSEYGTGHRVYF. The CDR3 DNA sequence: TGTGCCAGCAGTGAATATGGGACAGGGCACAGAGTGTACTTC.